Sequencing of this T cell receptor (beta chain) was carried out in a study of CD8+CD57+ T cells in acquired aplastic anemia (dated by TCRdb to 2016 to 2019). Broadly, across the study: On average, sorted CD4+ and CD8+ cells yielded 2.5 to 3.5 ug of extracted DNA, with a range of about 0.19 to 30 ug. CD8+CD57+ expansion was defined as a frequency above the mean frequency observed in healthy subjects. What the study reported, not specific to this receptor: Although roughly 29 CD8+ CDR3 sequences were shared by patients and controls, these sequences appeared highly expressed in patients and within the immunodominant clones of patients. CD8+ Simpson's diversity did not differ significantly between patients and healthy controls (P=0.060).

Genomic DNA served as template for TCR beta VDJ combination and CDR3 sequence profiling. An Illumina HiSeq 2000 was the platform used for TCR repertoire sequencing. On the authors' methods: Repertoire assessment relied on Simpson's diversity index, CDR3 size and DJ length profiles, and TRBV/TRBJ rearrangement plots. The immunodominant clone was defined as the most abundant DNA sequence in deep sequencing data. CDR3 amino acid sequences were screened for sharing across subjects and were compared with published repertoires and the VDJdb database. TCRdb ran its own pipeline on the public reads, namely fastp trimming at Q25 and MiXCR clone calling, and kept in-frame beta chains. Each CDR3 protein appears once, grouped with its most common genes and DNA. The V and J calls shown here were made by TCRdb, not taken from the authors' results. Across this sample there are around 170,000 distinct CDR3 sequences, with 48% seen only once. Of the sample, over 7.5% falls within the top ten clones.

From the cysteine up to the phenylalanine, the CDR3 has a length of 13 residues. CDR3 DNA is the only sequence kept; it has 39 bases, read in frame from the first base. V is clipped by 4 bases and J by 4 bases, and the sequence between their germline boundaries is 9 bases long. From the germline V gene, CDR1 is ENHRY and CDR2 is SYGVKD. In this sample, this clonotype turned up a few times. Its antigen target is currently unknown. Per-nucleotide qualities are absent, and no much larger clonotype sits a single base away. Patients chosen for sequencing had shown expansion of CD8+CD57+ cells by flow cytometry. Severe acquired aplastic anemia was diagnosed in all patients according to International Study of Aplastic Anemia and Agranulocytosis and Camitta criteria. Patients had received no therapy at the time of blood sampling. In the study, sorted CD4+ and CD8+ blood T cells from patients with severe aplastic anemia and from healthy subjects underwent deep sequencing of TCR repertoires. Patients were enrolled in the USA under clinicaltrials.gov protocols 00001620, 01623167, 00001397, 00071045, 00081523 and 00961064. Ficoll-Paque density gradient centrifugation was used to isolate peripheral blood mononuclear cells. Before DNA extraction, CD4+ and CD8+ T cells were sorted by FACS or by magnetic beads.

The TCR originated in a human donor with aplastic anemia. The specimen was sorted CD4+, CD8+, or CD8+CD57+ T cells (not recorded which) from PBMCs. The rearranged segments are TRBV10-3 and TRBJ2-3; a tentative D match to TRBD2 spans 6 bases. The DNA reads as follows: TGTGCCATCAGTGGCGCGGGGCCAGATACGCAGTATTTT. It encodes CAISGAGPDTQYF.